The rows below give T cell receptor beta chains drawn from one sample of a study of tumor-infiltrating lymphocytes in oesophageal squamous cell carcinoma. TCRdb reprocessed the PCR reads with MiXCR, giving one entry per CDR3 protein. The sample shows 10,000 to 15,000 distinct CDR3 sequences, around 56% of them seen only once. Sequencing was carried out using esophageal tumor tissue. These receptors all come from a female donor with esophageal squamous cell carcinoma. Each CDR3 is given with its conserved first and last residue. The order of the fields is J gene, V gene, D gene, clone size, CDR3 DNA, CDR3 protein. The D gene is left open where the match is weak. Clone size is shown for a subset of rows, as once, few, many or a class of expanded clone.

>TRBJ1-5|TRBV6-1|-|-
TGTGCCAGCAGTTATGGCGGGGGAAATCAGCCCCAGCATTTT
CASSYGGGNQPQHF
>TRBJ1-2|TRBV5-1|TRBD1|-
TGCGCCAGCAGCTCGCGTAGTATGACAGGGGGCTACACCTTC
CASSSRSMTGGYTF
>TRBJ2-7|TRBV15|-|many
TGTGCCACCAGCGTATCCTACAGGGAAGGCGAGCAGTACTTC
CATSVSYREGEQYF
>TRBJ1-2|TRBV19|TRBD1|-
TGTGCCAGTAGTACCCCCGGGACAGGCTATGGCTACACCTTC
CASSTPGTGYGYTF
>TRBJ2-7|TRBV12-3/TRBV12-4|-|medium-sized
TGTGCCAGCAGTTACTCAAGAGGGATCTCCTACGAGCAGTACTTC
CASSYSRGISYEQYF
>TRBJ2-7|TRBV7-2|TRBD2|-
TGTGCCAGCAGCTTAGCGGGAGGGCCTTACGAGCAGTACTTC
CASSLAGGPYEQYF
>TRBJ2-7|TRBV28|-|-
TGTGCCAGCCACCCCAGGTCCCCCGCCTACGAGCAGTACTTC
CASHPRSPAYEQYF
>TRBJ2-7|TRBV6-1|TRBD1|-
TGTGCCAGCAGACGGACAGGGGCGACGGCCTACGAGCAGTACTTC
CASRRTGATAYEQYF
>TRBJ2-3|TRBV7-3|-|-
TGTGCCAGCAGCTTAATGGCAGCAGATACGCAGTATTTT
CASSLMAADTQYF
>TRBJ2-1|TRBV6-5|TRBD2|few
TGTGCCAGCAGTTACTCGTGGGCTAGCGGGAACAATGAGCAGTTCTTC
CASSYSWASGNNEQFF
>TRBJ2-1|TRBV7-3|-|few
TGTGCCAGCAGCTTAACCCCCAGGGGCGCCTACAATGAGCAGTTCTTC
CASSLTPRGAYNEQFF
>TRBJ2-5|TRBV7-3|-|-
TGTGCCAGCAGCTGTCCACCCACGGGGCGGGAGACCCAGTACTTC
CASSCPPTGRETQYF
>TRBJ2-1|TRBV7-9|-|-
TGTGCCAGCAGCAAGATACGGAGCATGTACGATGAGCAGTTCTTC
CASSKIRSMYDEQFF
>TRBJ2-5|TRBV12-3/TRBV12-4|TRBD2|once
TGTGCCAGTGGACTAGCGCGGGGAGAGACCCAGTACTTC
CASGLARGETQYF
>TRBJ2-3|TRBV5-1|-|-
TGCGCCAGCAGCGAGGATGGGACTAGCACAGATACGCAGTATTTT
CASSEDGTSTDTQYF
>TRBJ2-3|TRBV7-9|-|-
TGTGCCAGCAGCCATTTTAGGGGAGGCACAGATACGCAGTATTTT
CASSHFRGGTDTQYF
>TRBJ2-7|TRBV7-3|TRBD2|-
TGTGCCAGCAGCTTAAGCCTAACTAGCGGGACCGCCTACGAGCAGTACTTC
CASSLSLTSGTAYEQYF
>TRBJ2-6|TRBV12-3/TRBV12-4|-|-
TGTGCCAGCAGTGACAAGGAGTCCTCTGGGGCCAACGTCCTGACTTTC
CASSDKESSGANVLTF
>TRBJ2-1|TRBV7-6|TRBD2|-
TGTGCTAGCAGCTTAGGAAGGACTAGCGGGGGGCTTTACAATGAGCAGTTCTTC
CASSLGRTSGGLYNEQFF
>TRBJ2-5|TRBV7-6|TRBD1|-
TGTGCCAGCAGTACCGGGACAGTGGGTTTTGAGACCCAGTACTTC
CASSTGTVGFETQYF
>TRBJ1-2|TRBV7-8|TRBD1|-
TGTGCCAGCAGCTTCAAACAGGGGAACTATGGCTACACCTTC
CASSFKQGNYGYTF
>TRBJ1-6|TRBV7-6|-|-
TGTGCCAGCACCGCGACTTACGGAGAGGGGCTCGAGCAGTACTTT
CASTATYGEGLEQYF
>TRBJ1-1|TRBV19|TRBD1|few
TGTGCCACCCGGGACAGGGCCCGGGCCACTGAAGCTTTCTTT
CATRDRARATEAFF
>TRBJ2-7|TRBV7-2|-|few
TGTGCCAGCAGCCCCCTTCCCTACGAGCAGTACTTC
CASSPLPYEQYF
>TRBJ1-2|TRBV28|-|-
TGTGCCAGCAGTTTCGCACAGGACCTCTATGGCTACACCTTC
CASSFAQDLYGYTF
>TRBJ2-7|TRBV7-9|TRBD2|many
TGTGCCAGCAGCTTAGCTCTAGCGGGATATGAGCAGTACTTC
CASSLALAGYEQYF
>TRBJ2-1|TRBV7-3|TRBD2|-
TGTGCCAGCAGCTCCCAAGCGGGAGTCTCCTACAATGAGCAGTTCTTC
CASSSQAGVSYNEQFF
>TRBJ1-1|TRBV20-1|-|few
TGCAGTGCTAGAAGCTTATACAGAGACACTGAAGCTTTCTTT
CSARSLYRDTEAFF
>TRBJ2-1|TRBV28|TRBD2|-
TGTGCCAGCAGTTTATTGGGGCTAGCGGGAGAGCATGAGCAGTTCTTC
CASSLLGLAGEHEQFF
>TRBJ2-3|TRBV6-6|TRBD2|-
TGTGCCAGCAGTTACGGGACTAGCCGCACAGATACGCAGTATTTT
CASSYGTSRTDTQYF
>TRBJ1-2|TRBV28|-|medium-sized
TGTGCCAGCAACCCTCCCCCAGGGGTAGGCTACACCTTC
CASNPPPGVGYTF
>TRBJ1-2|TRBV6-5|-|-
-
CASSTSVGYGYTF
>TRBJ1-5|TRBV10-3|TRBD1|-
TGTGCCACTACAGGGGGCAGGTTTAATAGCAATCAGCCCCAGCATTTT
CATTGGRFNSNQPQHF
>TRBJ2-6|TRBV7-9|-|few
TGTGCCAGCAGCTTAGAGGGGGGTTTC
CASSLEGGF
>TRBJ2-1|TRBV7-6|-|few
TGTGCCAGCAGCTTAGGTGTAGCGGCTGAGCAGTTCTTC
CASSLGVAAEQFF
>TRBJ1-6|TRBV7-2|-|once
TGTGCCACCGGACCTTTGAGCTCCTATAATTCACCCCTCCACTTT
CATGPLSSYNSPLHF
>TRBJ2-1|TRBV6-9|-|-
TGTGCCAGCAGTTACCAGGGGCCGACGGTTGAGCAGTTCTTC
CASSYQGPTVEQFF
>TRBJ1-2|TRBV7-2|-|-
TGTGCCAGCAGCTTAAGCTGGGCAGCCGACTATGGCTACACCTTC
CASSLSWAADYGYTF
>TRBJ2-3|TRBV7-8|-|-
TGTGCCAGCAGCTTAGCTTCAGATACAGATACGCAGTATTTT
CASSLASDTDTQYF
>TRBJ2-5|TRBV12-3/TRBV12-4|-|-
TGTGCCAGCAGCGTCGACCGAGAGACCCAGTACTTC
CASSVDRETQYF
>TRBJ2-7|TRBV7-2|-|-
TGTGCCAGCAGCTTAAGGATGCACGAGCAGTACTTC
CASSLRMHEQYF
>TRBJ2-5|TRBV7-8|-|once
TGTGCCAGCAGCCTTGCGGCTGGGACCCGAGAGCAGTACTTC
CASSLAAGTREQYF
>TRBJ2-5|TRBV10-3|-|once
TGTGCCATCAGTGACACAGCCTACCAAGAGACCCAGTACTTC
CAISDTAYQETQYF
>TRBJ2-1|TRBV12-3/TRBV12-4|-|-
TGTGCCAGCAGTTATTTGGACAATGAGCAGTTCTTC
CASSYLDNEQFF
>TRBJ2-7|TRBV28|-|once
TGTGCCAGCAGTTTTGGTCAAAGTTACGAGCAGTACTTC
CASSFGQSYEQYF
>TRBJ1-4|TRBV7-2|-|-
TGTGCCAGCAGACAGGGCCCCGAACGAGGAAAACTGTTTTTT
CASRQGPERGKLFF
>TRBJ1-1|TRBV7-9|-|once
TGTGCCAGCAGCTTAGGACAGGACGCCTTTATGAACACTGAAGCTTTCTTT
CASSLGQDAFMNTEAFF
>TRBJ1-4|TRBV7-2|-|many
TGTGCCAGCAGCATCGGACACGTTGCAACTAATGAAAAACTGTTTTTT
CASSIGHVATNEKLFF
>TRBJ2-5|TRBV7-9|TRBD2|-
TGTGCCAGCAGCCCCACCCTGGGGGGGACTAGCGGGACGGAGACCCAGTACTTC
CASSPTLGGTSGTETQYF
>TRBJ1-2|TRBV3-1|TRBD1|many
TGTGCCAGCAGCCTCACAGGGGGCGGAAAGGGCTACACCTTC
CASSLTGGGKGYTF
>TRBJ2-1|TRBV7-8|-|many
TGTGCCAGCAGCTTCTACGCAACAGGGAAGTACAATGAGCAGTTCTTC
CASSFYATGKYNEQFF
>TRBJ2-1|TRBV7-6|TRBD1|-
TGTGCCAGCAGCCCCAGACAGGGGTCCAGCAATGAGCAGTTCTTC
CASSPRQGSSNEQFF
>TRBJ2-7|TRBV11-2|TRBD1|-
TGTGCCAGCAGCTTATATCCCAGGGGACAGGGATCCTACGAGCAGTACTTC
CASSLYPRGQGSYEQYF
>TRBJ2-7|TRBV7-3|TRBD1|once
TGTGCCAGCAGCCCCGACAGGGAGAGACATGAGCAGTACTTC
CASSPDRERHEQYF